This TCR beta chain was captured in a study of blood T cell repertoires in COVID-19. Study background: The study drew acute and convalescent COVID-19 samples from the United States, Italy and Spain. T cells, B-cell-depleted T cells, or PBMCs supplied cDNA or gDNA.

Authors' processing steps: Nucleated cell counts were estimated from reference gene primer amplification. Profiling relied on immunoSEQ multiplex PCR, and the TCRdb table lists in-frame clones only, not all of them. V and J calls and clone size come straight from that table; D and trimming were deduced from the DNA. The data contain approximately 120,000 clones, roughly 84% of them singletons. The CDR3 is made up of 15 amino acids. Germline CDR1 SGHRS, CDR2 YFSETQ. V lost 1 base and J 7 bases, leaving 12 bases between the germline ends. This clone was detected a few times. Sequencing was done on a sample of peripheral blood. The origin of this receptor is a woman of 80 years or more with acute or convalescent COVID-19. The chain recombines TRBV5-1 with TRBJ1-6, with D possibly TRBD1 on 6 matching bases. CDR3 sequence reads: CASSLSGQSNSPLHF. CDR3 sequence (DNA): TGCGCCAGCAGCTTGAGTGGACAGAGCAATTCACCCCTCCACTTT.